Presented here are 30 T cell receptor beta chains from one specimen sequenced in a study of cytomegalovirus exposure and HLA in healthy donors. PCR amplification relied on 60 Vbeta primers (plus 13 Jbeta primers). The protocol was immunoSEQ multiplex PCR, while the TCRdb copy is restricted to in-frame clones and leaves out a portion. Found here are about 130,000 clones, around four fifths of them singletons; the top ten hold approximately 2.8%. Material for sequencing was PBMCs. The receptors come from a boy aged 2 to 10 in good health and CMV-seronegative.

The chain employs TRBV6-5 and TRBJ2-3; possible D gene TRBD2, 5 bases. The V end lost 6 bases, the J end lost 0 bases, and 10 bases lay between the germline ends. CDR1 and CDR2 from the germline V gene are MNHEY and SVGAGI. This CDR3 comprises 14 residues. The CDR3 region is CASSVGLSTDTQYF. The CDR3 coding sequence is TGTGCCAGCAGCGTCGGACTCAGCACAGATACGCAGTATTTT.

The J gene is TRBJ2-2, the V gene TRBV7-9; 8 nucleotides agree with TRBD1. Looked up from germline, CDR1 is SEHNR and CDR2 is FQNEAQ (reference sequence). Trimming at V came to 5 bases and at J to 3 bases, leaving 5 bases not matched to a gene. The CDR3 totals 15 residues. The DNA of the CDR3 is TGTGCCAGCAGCGCAGGACAGGGTTACACCGGGGAGCTGTTTTTT. As protein: CASSAGQGYTGELFF.

This chain links TRBV6-1 with TRBJ1-2; possibly TRBD1 for D (6 bases). V shed 4 bases and J shed 7 bases, with 13 bases lying between them. Germline V lookup: CDR1 MNHNS, CDR2 SASEGT. There are 13 residues in the CDR3. The CDR3, as DNA: TGTGCCAGCAGTGCCCAGGGGTCGGGTGGCTACACCTTC. The encoded protein is CASSAQGSGGYTF.

The CDR3 loop reads CASSPTGQGQLFF. In DNA, the CDR3 is TGTGCCAGCTCACCTACCGGACAGGGCCAACTGTTTTTT. V gene TRBV18 combines with J gene TRBJ1-4; 8 nucleotides line up with TRBD1. The germline V gene has CDR1 KGHSH and CDR2 LQKENI. With V trimmed by 3 bases and J by 12 bases, 6 bases remained unmatched. The CDR3 extends over 13 amino acids.

This clone was detected a few times. This chain links TRBV4-2 with TRBJ1-1; tentative D call: TRBD1 (6 bases). The V gene's germline CDR1 is LGHNA and CDR2 YNFKEQ. The CDR3 consists of 17 residues. The germline V and J ends were trimmed by 0 bases and 0 bases, with 14 bases remaining between them. CDR3 sequence reads: CASSQDPSGVMNTEAFF. In DNA form, the CDR3 reads TGTGCCAGCAGCCAAGATCCTTCAGGGGTGATGAACACTGAAGCTTTCTTT.

This chain connects TRBV9 to TRBJ2-6, with a weak D call TRBD1 (5 bases). The V gene lost 0 bases and the J gene lost 1 base, with 14 bases spanning the gap. Per germline, CDR1 SGDLS and CDR2 YYNGEE. This CDR3 region has 18 residues. The CDR3 region has the DNA TGTGCCAGCAGCGTAGAGATAACAGGACGGTCTGGGGCCAACGTCCTGACTTTC. Protein: CASSVEITGRSGANVLTF.

This rearrangement joins TRBV13 to TRBJ1-2; no clear D. CDR3 length: 16 residues. The V end lost 0 bases, the J end lost 2 bases, and 13 bases lay between the germline ends. CDR1 and CDR2 (germline): PRHDT, FYEKMQ (reference sequence). The CDR3 sequence: CASSLGSGVGNYGYTF. CDR3 in DNA: TGTGCCAGCAGCTTAGGGTCGGGTGTCGGGAACTATGGCTACACCTTC. Together with reference TRBV13 and TRBJ1-2, the CDR3 gives the full variable domain: AAGVIQSPRHLIKEKRETATLKCYPIPRHDTVYWYQQGPGQDPQFLISFYEKMQSDKGSIPDRFSAQQFSDYHSELNMSSLELGDSALYFCASSLGSGVGNYGYTFGSGTRLTVV.

The chain carries TRBV7-8 and TRBJ2-2; 9 bases align to TRBD2. V trimming: 4 bases; J trimming: 5 bases; junction bases outside the gene matches: 5. Germline values: CDR1 SGHVS, CDR2 FQNEAQ. The CDR3 has 15 amino acids. As DNA, the CDR3 is TGTGCCAGCAGCTGGGGCGGGAGGGCTACCGGGGAGCTGTTTTTT. It specifies CASSWGGRATGELFF.

The chain combines TRBV2 with TRBJ2-3; maybe TRBD2 (6 bases). The CDR3 loop spans 16 amino acids. V lost 7 bases and J 2 bases, leaving 19 bases between the germline ends. CDR1 SNHLY and CDR2 FYNNEI come from the germline V gene. The CDR3 loop is CASKLSSGRLTDTQYF. For the CDR3, the DNA is TGTGCCAGCAAGTTGAGTAGCGGCCGACTCACAGATACGCAGTATTTT.

The chain employs TRBV5-4 and TRBJ2-7; D is possibly TRBD1 (6 bases). Germline V lookup: CDR1 SGHNT, CDR2 YYREEE (reference sequence). Trimming removed 2 bases at V and 0 bases at J, with 9 bases between. The CDR3 is made up of 14 amino acids. The CDR3 protein is CASSLGGSSYEQYF. The CDR3 nucleotides are TGTGCCAGCAGCTTAGGGGGAAGCTCCTACGAGCAGTACTTC.

This chain connects TRBV27 to TRBJ1-1; D gene unclear. With 3 bases removed from V and 0 bases from J, the gap between germline ends came to 11 bases. This CDR3 is built from 15 residues. Germline V CDR1 and CDR2: MNHEY, SMNVEV (reference sequence). DNA of the CDR3: TGTGCCAGCAGTTTTTCGGCAGGAATGAACACTGAAGCTTTCTTT. Translation gives CASSFSAGMNTEAFF.

This rearrangement joins TRBV5-1 to TRBJ1-5, with 10 bases that match TRBD1. The CDR3 length is 15 residues. Per the germline V gene, CDR1 is SGHRS and CDR2 is YFSETQ. V was pared by 3 bases and J by 6 bases, with 6 bases of the junction left unmatched. The CDR3 DNA reads as TGCGCCAGCAGCTCCGGACAGGGGGGGGGTCAGCCCCAGCATTTT. Translated, it gives CASSSGQGGGQPQHF.

The CDR3 bases are TGTGCCAGCAGCTCGACAGGACGGAAGGCCTACGAGCAGTACGTC. Amino acid sequence: CASSSTGRKAYEQYV. This rearrangement joins TRBV5-5 to TRBJ2-7; tentatively, D is TRBD1 (6 bases). CDR3 size: 15 residues. Germline CDR1 reads SGHKS; CDR2 reads YYEKEE (reference sequence). Trimming took 3 bases from V and 2 from J, leaving 15 bases between them.

The chain joins TRBV27 to TRBJ2-5, with no clear D. Per the germline V gene, CDR1 is MNHEY and CDR2 is SMNVEV (reference sequence). V gave up 6 bases and J gave up 0 bases, with 8 bases separating them. The CDR3 runs 13 residues. The CDR3 loop reads CASSPQYQETQYF. CDR3 in DNA: TGTGCCAGCAGCCCCCAGTACCAAGAGACCCAGTACTTC.

V gene TRBV5-4 combines with J gene TRBJ2-1; TRBD1 aligns across 11 bases. Per the germline V gene, CDR1 is SGHNT and CDR2 is YYREEE (reference sequence). CDR3 size: 15 residues. Trimming cost V 4 bases and J 6 bases; bases outside gene matches: 6. The CDR3 sequence: CASSMGQGGFNEQFF. The CDR3 DNA reads TGTGCCAGCAGCATGGGACAGGGGGGCTTCAATGAGCAGTTCTTC.

The rearrangement joins TRBV1 to TRBJ2-5; TRBD2 is the table's D call, not checked against the DNA. TRBV1 has pseudogene status. The CDR3 has 18 amino acids. As DNA, the CDR3 is TGCACCAGCAGCGGATCCCGAATGGCGGGAGGGTTGGAAGAGACCCAGTACTTC. It translates to CTSSGSRMAGGLEETQYF.

This chain uses TRBV18 with TRBJ2-5; 8 positions match TRBD2. The germline V gene encodes CDR1 KGHSH and CDR2 LQKENI. Trimming cost V 3 bases and J 1 base; bases outside gene matches: 4. This CDR3 has 15 residues. CDR3 sequence: CASSPGGDGQETQYF. The CDR3 bases are TGTGCCAGCTCACCCGGGGGGGACGGCCAAGAGACCCAGTACTTC.

This sequence joins TRBV7-3 and TRBJ2-7; TRBD1 might be the D (8 bases). V lost 1 base and J lost 3, with 19 bases in between. Germline V gene data show CDR1 as SGHTA and CDR2 as FQGTGA. The CDR3 sequence is 17 residues long. The chain's CDR3 is CASSLSRTGRGRYEQYV. The CDR3 DNA is TGTGCCAGCAGCTTAAGTCGGACAGGGAGGGGACGCTACGAGCAGTACGTC.

The chain has TRBV6-4 and TRBJ2-3; no reliable D call. Per the germline V gene, CDR1 is MRHNA and CDR2 is SNTAGT. This CDR3 is built from 14 residues. V shed 4 bases and J shed 4 bases, with 12 bases lying between them. CDR3 nucleotides: TGTGCCAGCAGTGTCCAGGTGGGCTCAGATACGCAGTATTTT. Translated: CASSVQVGSDTQYF.

This rearrangement joins TRBV5-1 to TRBJ2-1, with TRBD2 as a possible D gene (5 bases). The CDR3 loop spans 12 amino acids. V was trimmed by 4 bases and J by 7 bases, leaving 9 bases between them. The germline V gene encodes CDR1 SGHRS and CDR2 YFSETQ. This CDR3 reads CASSLTRNEQFF. The CDR3 coding sequence is TGCGCCAGCAGCCTCACTAGGAATGAGCAGTTCTTC.

This chain connects TRBV7-6 to TRBJ2-5; D is perhaps TRBD1 (6 bases). The CDR3 has 14 residues. Per germline, CDR1 SGHVS and CDR2 FNYEAQ. Trimming removed 5 bases from V and 2 bases from J, with 12 bases in between. The DNA of the CDR3 is TGTGCCAGCAGCCAGGGGATGATTCAAGAGACCCAGTACTTC. Encoded protein: CASSQGMIQETQYF.

With regard to this clone: Other DNA sequences in the sample encode the same CDR3. The chain is built from TRBV6-5 and TRBJ1-1; possibly TRBD1 for D (6 bases). The CDR3 has 14 residues. Trimming took off 3 bases at V and 3 bases at J, with 11 bases between the two ends. Germline assignment: CDR1 MNHEY and CDR2 SVGAGI. The CDR3 DNA is TGTGCCAGCAGTTATCTCAGGGGAGACACTGAAGCTTTCTTT. It yields the protein CASSYLRGDTEAFF.

The chain is built from TRBV11-2 and TRBJ2-1, with 11 bases matching TRBD2. The trim removed 1 base at V and 7 bases at J, leaving 3 bases unmatched. The length of the CDR3 is 15 residues. The germline V gene has CDR1 SGHAT and CDR2 FQNNGV. CDR3 loop: CASSLAIAGGNEQFF. The DNA for the CDR3 is TGTGCCAGCAGCTTAGCCATAGCGGGAGGGAATGAGCAGTTCTTC.

The chain couples TRBV7-8 to TRBJ1-2; 7 bases align to TRBD1. With 6 bases clipped from V and 2 bases from J, the junction kept 15 bases outside the gene matches. Germline CDR1 SGHVS, CDR2 FQNEAQ. The CDR3 is 17 amino acids. The CDR3 region is CASSPERIPQGNYGYTF. The CDR3 coding sequence is TGTGCCAGCAGTCCCGAACGGATTCCACAGGGGAACTATGGCTACACCTTC.

This rearrangement joins TRBV4-3 to TRBJ2-5; D might be TRBD1 (5 bases). The J call may be incorrect, as the DNA end agrees better with TRBJ2-7. Germline V gene lookup returns CDR1 LGHNA and CDR2 YSLEER. This CDR3 has 16 residues. CDR3 nucleotide sequence: TGCGCCAGCAGCCAAGATCGTTGGGGCTCCCCCTACGAGCAGTACTTC. Translated, it gives CASSQDRWGSPYEQYF.

The J gene is TRBJ2-7, the V gene TRBV21-1; the tabulated D call, TRBD1, remains unverified against the DNA. TRBV21-1 is an annotated pseudogene. The CDR3 consists of 15 residues. This CDR3 is CASSKALQGEDEQYF. The DNA for the CDR3 is TGTGCCAGCAGCAAAGCCCTCCAGGGTGAGGACGAGCAGTACTTC.

The chain joins TRBV6-4 to TRBJ2-7, with 7 nucleotides matching TRBD1. CDR3 length: 16 residues. The germline V gene encodes CDR1 MRHNA and CDR2 SNTAGT. The V and J ends lost 7 bases and 0 bases, in that order; junction bases with no gene match: 12. The DNA of the CDR3 is TGTGCCAGCACTCGAGGGGGCCCATTGCCCTCCTACGAGCAGTACTTC. Protein sequence: CASTRGGPLPSYEQYF.

The chain employs TRBV7-9 and TRBJ2-1; the D is unclear. The CDR3 length is 13 residues. Germline V CDR1 and CDR2: SEHNR, FQNEAQ (reference sequence). The V end lost 3 bases, the J end lost 2 bases, and 5 bases lay between the germline ends. The CDR3 region has the DNA TGTGCCAGCAGCTTTACTACCTACAATGAGCAGTTCTTC. Translated: CASSFTTYNEQFF.

V and J are TRBV6-1 and TRBJ2-3, with TRBD2 as a possible D gene (5 bases). The ends were cut back, 7 bases at V and 2 bases at J, with 10 bases in the middle. This CDR3 region has 13 residues. Looked up from germline, CDR1 is MNHNS and CDR2 is SASEGT. CDR3 sequence (DNA): TGTGCCAGCACTCTAGCCGCCACAGATACGCAGTATTTT. Translated, it gives CASTLAATDTQYF.

The rearrangement links TRBV7-6 to TRBJ2-7; TRBD2 might be the D (6 bases). Germline lookup yields CDR1 SGHVS and CDR2 FNYEAQ. This CDR3 has 16 amino acids. Trimming pared 3 bases from V and 2 bases from J, leaving 17 bases between. The chain's CDR3 is CASSFGVTAGTYEQYF. For the CDR3, the DNA is TGTGCCAGCAGCTTTGGGGTGACGGCGGGGACCTACGAGCAGTACTTC.